Listed below are T cell receptor beta chains from one sample, sequenced in a study of long-term antiretroviral therapy in people with HIV. TCRdb keeps only in-frame clones here, not all; method: immunoSEQ multiplex PCR. The table records around 30,000 clones, roughly 85% of them present only once. The sample was unsorted PBMCs, taken approximately 3.5 years after starting antiretroviral therapy. These receptors all stem from a man in his late teens or twenties with HIV. Both conserved end residues are part of each CDR3.

CDR3: CASSQVIWSYNEQFF
V: TRBV4-3
J: TRBJ2-1

CDR3: CASSEDYQPQHF
V: TRBV7-9
J: TRBJ1-5

CDR3: CASSLSLRGEQYF
V: TRBV27
J: TRBJ2-7

CDR3: CASRGRAETQYF
V: TRBV5-1
J: TRBJ2-5

CDR3: CASSYQTGGEVPGNTIYF
V: TRBV7-8
J: TRBJ1-3

CDR3: CASSDPKGPSGRIHEQYF
V: TRBV25-1
J: TRBJ2-7

CDR3: CASGGDEKLFF
V: TRBV9
J: TRBJ1-4

CDR3: CASSLGTGLVRTGELFF
V: TRBV7-8
J: TRBJ2-2

CDR3: CASISARRGQIVGTQYF
V: TRBV5-8
J: TRBJ2-5

CDR3: CASSPDLEGSYEQYF
V: TRBV7-2
J: TRBJ2-7

CDR3: CASSPVSTRDGYTF
V: TRBV7-9
J: TRBJ1-2

CDR3: CATGGGRAPYNEQFF
V: TRBV10-3
J: TRBJ2-1

CDR3: CASSVPTGIYGYTF
V: TRBV6-1
J: TRBJ1-2

CDR3: CASSRTGMNTEAFF
V: TRBV19
J: TRBJ1-1

CDR3: CASRSNRDTEAFF
V: TRBV5-1
J: TRBJ1-1

CDR3: CASSVEQERYNEQFF
V: TRBV9
J: TRBJ2-1

CDR3: CASSLSLNSNQPQHF
V: TRBV28
J: TRBJ1-5

CDR3: CASSDGDAYGYTF
V: TRBV10-1
J: TRBJ1-2

CDR3: CATSRTGDGTGNTIYF
V: TRBV15
J: TRBJ1-3